The 2 T cell receptor beta chains reported below all come from one sample, sequenced in a study of T cell changes during pregnancy in multiple sclerosis. Repertoires were generated with immunoSEQ multiplex PCR, while TCRdb's copy carries only in-frame clones and drops some. The sample holds 50,000 or so clones, 85% to 95% seen once. This material consisted of CD8+ T cells from peripheral blood mononuclear cells, taken after pregnancy. All receptors come from a female donor with multiple sclerosis, enrolled in a pregnancy study.

The V call is TRBV7-9, the J call TRBJ1-1; 7 bases agree with TRBD1. Germline lookup yields CDR1 SEHNR and CDR2 FQNEAQ (reference sequence). V lost 4 bases to trimming and J lost 3 bases; unmatched junction nucleotides: 8. This CDR3 spans 15 amino acids. The CDR3, as DNA: TGTGCCAGCAGCTCCTCCTACAGGGGAGACACTGAAGCTTTCTTT. Its protein is CASSSSYRGDTEAFF.

The chain recombines TRBV18 with TRBJ2-2, with D possibly TRBD2 on 5 matching bases. V lost 0 bases and J lost 7, with 12 bases in between. The CDR3 spans 15 residues. Germline V gene lookup returns CDR1 KGHSH and CDR2 LQKENI. The CDR3 sequence is CASSPPQEEGGELFF. In DNA, the CDR3 is TGTGCCAGCTCACCACCGCAGGAGGAAGGCGGGGAGCTGTTTTTT.